The 32 T cell receptor beta chains below all came from one sample that was sequenced in a study of CXCR3-negative and CXCR3-positive naive CD8 T cells. In preparing the TRB cDNA libraries, 5' RACE with UMI labels was used. One entry per CDR3 protein, without DNA, is what TCRdb gives after re-calling the 5' RACE reads. The sample's table shows about 80,000 distinct CDR3 sequences. The specimen sequenced was naive CXCR3- CD8+ T cells from blood. Subset specified: CD45RO-CCR7+CD27+CD95- naive CD8+ T cells lacking CXCR3 (TNR3-). The receptors were gathered from a human donor in good health. Some clones in this sample may be carry-over from other donors' samples.

This chain connects TRBV15 to TRBJ2-3; checking the TCRdb D call of TRBD1 is not possible without DNA. Germline V gene sequence: CDR1 LNHNV, CDR2 YYDKDF (reference sequence). This CDR3 contains 18 residues. The CDR3 spells CATSRESDPPGGTDTQYF.

The J gene is TRBJ2-7, the V gene TRBV29-1. The CDR3 runs 12 residues. In germline, CDR1 is SQVTM, CDR2 ANQGSEA. CDR3 in amino acids: CSVFKPGYEQYF.

The V and J genes are TRBV29-1 and TRBJ2-7; TCRdb indicates TRBD1, and absent DNA this call remains unverified. The CDR3 runs to 16 residues. CDR1 and CDR2 (germline): SQVTM, ANQGSEA. CDR3 region: CSVVPEITGTPYEQYF.

The chain links TRBV3-1 to TRBJ2-3; TCRdb's assignment of TRBD1 cannot be checked, as there is no DNA. Germline-derived CDR1 and CDR2 are LGHDT and YNNKEL (reference sequence). The CDR3 is 15 amino acids. CDR3 in amino acids: CASSPSGAHTDTQYF.

CDR3: CASFMTAGSLVETQYF. The chain combines TRBV7-2 with TRBJ2-5; the TCRdb D gene call, TRBD2, has no DNA to confirm it. There are 16 residues in the CDR3. Germline V gene sequence: CDR1 SGHTA, CDR2 FQGNSA. The full variable domain, in which reference TRBV7-2 and TRBJ2-5 provide the parts outside the CDR3, is GAGVSQSPSNKVTEKGKDVELRCDPISGHTALYWYRQSLGQGLEFLIYFQGNSAPDKSGLPSDRFSAERTGGSVSTLTIQRTQQEDSAVYLCASFMTAGSLVETQYFGPGTRLLVL.

The chain employs TRBV12-3 or TRBV12-4 and TRBJ2-1; the TRBD2 assignment by TCRdb is unverifiable without DNA. This CDR3 spans 13 amino acids. The CDR3 is CASSAPGTSGKFF.

The gene calls are TRBV28 and TRBJ2-5; TCRdb's assignment of TRBD1 cannot be checked, as there is no DNA. The CDR3 is made up of 13 amino acids. The germline V gene has CDR1 MDHEN and CDR2 SYDVKM. The chain's CDR3 is CASSFGGKETQYF.

The J gene is TRBJ2-3, the V gene TRBV12-3 or TRBV12-4; TCRdb names TRBD2, which stays unverified in the absence of DNA. The CDR3 is 17 amino acids. CDR3 protein: CASSFRAMGGPTDTQYF.

This chain uses TRBV6-2 or TRBV6-3 with TRBJ2-3; the TCRdb D gene call, TRBD2, has no DNA to confirm it. Germline V gives CDR1 MNHEY, CDR2 SVGEGT. There are 13 residues in the CDR3. The CDR3 region is CASRLAYTDTQYF.

The rearrangement joins TRBV29-1 to TRBJ2-1. The length of the CDR3 is 14 residues. Germline values: CDR1 SQVTM, CDR2 ANQGSEA. CDR3 sequence: CSVGGGRAYNEQFF.

V and J are TRBV3-1 and TRBJ2-1. From germline, CDR1 is LGHDT and CDR2 YNNKEL (reference sequence). This CDR3 region has 17 residues. The CDR3 loop is CASSQDLRRELYNEQFF.

This chain uses TRBV4-2 with TRBJ2-7; the D gene TCRdb calls, TRBD1, cannot be checked with no DNA. CDR1 and CDR2 (germline): LGHNA, YNFKEQ. The CDR3 has 15 residues. The CDR3 here is CASSHLDRGTYEQYF.

V and J are TRBV9 and TRBJ2-7; the TRBD1 assignment by TCRdb is unverifiable without DNA. This CDR3 has 12 residues. CDR1 and CDR2 (germline): SGDLS, YYNGEE. The CDR3 reads CASSPGPGEQYF.

The V and J genes are TRBV29-1 and TRBJ2-5; as DNA is missing, the TRBD1 call by TCRdb cannot be tested. The length of the CDR3 is 13 residues. Germline V gives CDR1 SQVTM, CDR2 ANQGSEA. CDR3 protein: CRPRDRGQETQYF. Complete variable domain (other parts from reference TRBV29-1 and TRBJ2-5): SAVISQKPSRDICQRGTSLTIQCQVDSQVTMMFWYRQQPGQSLTLIATANQGSEATYESGFVIDKFPISRPNLTFSTLTVSNMSPEDSSIYLCRPRDRGQETQYFGPGTRLLVL.

The chain couples TRBV5-1 to TRBJ2-2. The V gene's germline CDR1 is SGHRS and CDR2 YFSETQ. The CDR3 is made up of 15 amino acids. CDR3 protein: CASSGDIPNTGELFF.

The rearrangement links TRBV5-1 to TRBJ2-5; no DNA is available, so the TRBD1 call from TCRdb remains unchecked. Germline-derived CDR1 and CDR2 are SGHRS and YFSETQ. This CDR3 comprises 16 residues. The CDR3: CASSLPTGGFEETQYF.

The chain joins TRBV7-9 to TRBJ2-7; TCRdb returns TRBD1, unconfirmable since there is no DNA. The CDR3 contains 15 residues. Germline V gene data show CDR1 as SEHNR and CDR2 as FQNEAQ (reference sequence). The CDR3: CASRAGGLLTYEQYF.

The chain has TRBV28 and TRBJ1-2. This CDR3 spans 16 amino acids. Germline V gene data show CDR1 as MDHEN and CDR2 as SYDVKM. CDR3: CASSFLGDRTHYGYTF.

The V and J genes are TRBV23-1 and TRBJ2-1; the TCRdb D gene call, TRBD2, has no DNA to confirm it. TRBV23-1 is an ORF; its function is uncertain. The CDR3 runs to 17 residues. The CDR3 loop is CASSQESGRAEDNEQFF.

The gene calls are TRBV20-1 and TRBJ2-7; TCRdb names TRBD2, which stays unverified in the absence of DNA. The germline gives CDR1 DFQATT, CDR2 SNEGSKA (reference sequence). The CDR3 contains 14 residues. The CDR3 loop reads CSAFSGGNSYEQYF.

This sequence joins TRBV7-6 and TRBJ1-6; lacking DNA, the TRBD1 call made by TCRdb goes unchecked. This CDR3 spans 15 amino acids. The germline gives CDR1 SGHVS, CDR2 FNYEAQ. This chain's CDR3 is CASSLAGGENSPLHF.

The rearrangement joins TRBV29-1 to TRBJ2-1; the TCRdb D gene call, TRBD2, has no DNA to confirm it. The CDR3 is made up of 14 amino acids. Germline CDR1 SQVTM, CDR2 ANQGSEA. The CDR3 loop is CSVRTSGRIHEQFF.

The chain is built from TRBV7-2 and TRBJ2-3; TCRdb reports TRBD1, a call that lacks DNA to check it against. The CDR3 has 17 residues. Looked up from germline, CDR1 is SGHTA and CDR2 is FQGNSA. The CDR3 loop is CASSSFTWDRGTDTQYF.

This CDR3 reads CASSYRVVSGANVLTF. The J gene is TRBJ2-6, the V gene TRBV6-2 or TRBV6-3. The CDR3 length is 16 residues. Looked up from germline, CDR1 is MNHEY and CDR2 is SVGEGT.

The chain is built from TRBV10-3 and TRBJ2-1; TCRdb selects TRBD2, and the lack of DNA leaves this call unchecked. The germline V gene has CDR1 ENHRY and CDR2 SYGVKD. The CDR3 is made up of 15 amino acids. Here the CDR3 reads CAISESTSGGNEQFF.

J is TRBJ2-1 and V is TRBV5-1; no DNA is available, so the TRBD1 call from TCRdb remains unchecked. Per germline, CDR1 SGHRS and CDR2 YFSETQ. This CDR3 contains 13 residues. CDR3 region: CASSSTGSGEQFF. Looking up the rest from reference TRBV5-1 and TRBJ2-1 gives the full variable domain: KAGVTQTPRYLIKTRGQQVTLSCSPISGHRSVSWYQQTPGQGLQFLFEYFSETQRNKGNFPGRFSGRQFSNSRSEMNVSTLELGDSALYLCASSSTGSGEQFFGPGTRLTVL.

The chain carries TRBV28 and TRBJ1-4; TCRdb proposes TRBD1, but this gene call is untestable without DNA. The CDR3 sequence is 14 residues long. CDR1 and CDR2 from the germline V gene are MDHEN and SYDVKM. The CDR3 sequence: CASIPDRGVEKLFF.

This chain links TRBV20-1 with TRBJ2-7; TCRdb selects TRBD2, and the lack of DNA leaves this call unchecked. Looked up from germline, CDR1 is DFQATT and CDR2 is SNEGSKA (reference sequence). The CDR3 length is 15 residues. The chain's CDR3 is CSARGLTLHSYEQYF.

The gene calls are TRBV10-3 and TRBJ1-1; the D call of TRBD1 rests on TCRdb alone, since no DNA is present to check it. CDR3 length: 13 residues. Germline V gene lookup returns CDR1 ENHRY and CDR2 SYGVKD. Here the CDR3 reads CAIREPAGGEAFF.

CDR3 in amino acids: CAGSEPRTGQETQYF. This chain joins TRBV2 and TRBJ2-5; TCRdb's D call of TRBD1 is untestable without DNA. The CDR3 spans 15 residues. The germline V gene has CDR1 SNHLY and CDR2 FYNNEI.

The rearrangement links TRBV4-1 to TRBJ1-1; TCRdb reports TRBD1, a call that lacks DNA to check it against. The CDR3 extends over 13 amino acids. The germline CDR1 and CDR2 sequences are MGHRA and YSYEKL. This CDR3 reads CASSQVGGHRAFF.

The gene calls are TRBV5-6 and TRBJ2-1; TCRdb's D gene call, TRBD2, goes unchecked for lack of DNA. Germline-derived CDR1 and CDR2 are SGHDT and YYEEEE. This CDR3 has 13 residues. CDR3: CASSLGAGNEQFF.